These 18 T cell receptor beta chains originate from one sample sequenced in a study of T cell responses to AZD1222 COVID-19 vaccine. Produced via immunoSEQ multiplex PCR; TCRdb's table is partial and in-frame only. The sample shows about 76,000 clones, roughly 84% of them seen only once. The input for sequencing was peripheral blood, taken on day 0 of AZD1222 vaccination. All receptors derive from an adult in good health.

This clone was found a few times. V and J are TRBV5-4 and TRBJ2-2; no clear D. Deletions cut 0 bases from V and 0 bases from J, with 3 bases between. The CDR3 runs 14 residues. From germline, CDR1 is SGHNT and CDR2 YYREEE (reference sequence). DNA for the CDR3: TGTGCCAGCAGCTTGGAAGCGAACACCGGGGAGCTGTTTTTT. It codes for CASSLEANTGELFF.

This clone was seen a handful of times. The rearrangement links TRBV2 to TRBJ2-2; 8 nucleotides agree with TRBD1. In germline, CDR1 is SNHLY, CDR2 FYNNEI. The CDR3 extends over 15 amino acids. With 11 bases clipped from V and 4 bases from J, the junction kept 12 bases outside the gene matches. In DNA form, the CDR3 reads TGTGCCTCCATAGAACAGGGGACAGGCACCGGGGAGCTGTTTTTT. Protein product: CASIEQGTGTGELFF. Filled out from reference TRBV2 and TRBJ2-2, the complete variable domain reads EPEVTQTPSHQVTQMGQEVILRCVPISNHLYFYWYRQILGQKVEFLVSFYNNEISEKSEIFDDQFSVERPDGSNFTLKIRSTKLEDSAMYFCASIEQGTGTGELFFGEGSRLTVL.

The rearrangement links TRBV18 to TRBJ1-3, with 7 bases identical to TRBD1. Germline-derived CDR1 and CDR2 are KGHSH and LQKENI. V was clipped by 2 bases and J by 0 bases; unmatched bases: 10. This CDR3 has 18 residues. Written as DNA, the CDR3 is TGTGCCAGCTCACCAAACCAGTTGGACAGGCACTCTGGAAACACCATATATTTT. This codes for CASSPNQLDRHSGNTIYF.

CDR3 bases: TGTGCTAGTGGTGAGGGCCGACTAGCGGGAAAAGAGACCCAGTACTTC. Translated, it gives CASGEGRLAGKETQYF. The chain recombines TRBV12-5 with TRBJ2-5; 11 bases map to TRBD2. Germline V gives CDR1 LGHNT, CDR2 FRNRAP. Unmatched junction bases numbered 8, after V lost 5 bases and J lost 3 bases. This CDR3 is 16 amino acids long.

This clone was detected only a few times. The V gene is TRBV18, the J gene TRBJ2-5, with D uncertain. V was pared by 2 bases and J by 1 base, with 11 bases between. This CDR3 spans 15 amino acids. CDR1 KGHSH and CDR2 LQKENI come from the germline V gene. CDR3 bases: TGTGCCAGCTCACCATTCTCGACTGCCCAAGAGACCCAGTACTTC. Translated, it gives CASSPFSTAQETQYF.

The V gene is TRBV12-3 or TRBV12-4, the J gene TRBJ1-2; maybe TRBD1 (5 bases). The CDR3 has 13 residues. V was trimmed by 6 bases and J by 8 bases, leaving 16 bases between them. The CDR3 protein is CASRNQGSGGYTF. The CDR3, as DNA: TGTGCCAGCAGAAATCAGGGTTCTGGGGGCTACACCTTC.

V and J are TRBV14 and TRBJ1-6; possibly TRBD1 for D (6 bases). V dropped 3 bases and J dropped 13 bases, with 25 bases sitting between them. The CDR3 extends over 17 amino acids. The V gene's germline CDR1 is SGHDN and CDR2 FVKESK. For the CDR3, the DNA is TGTGCCAGCAGCCATCGCAGGCGGGGGGCAGGTGGACGCCCCCTCCACTTT. Translating it yields CASSHRRRGAGGRPLHF. Drawing the rest from reference TRBV14 and TRBJ1-6, the complete variable domain is EAGVTQFPSHSVIEKGQTVTLRCDPISGHDNLYWYRRVMGKEIKFLLHFVKESKQDESGMPNNRFLAERTGGTYSTLKVQPAELEDSGVYFCASSHRRRGAGGRPLHFGNGTRLTVT.

CDR3 coding DNA: TGTGCCAGTAATGGCAGGGGATTGATCACCGGGGAGCTGTTTTTT. Its translation: CASNGRGLITGELFF. The chain is built from TRBV19 and TRBJ2-2; tentative D call: TRBD1 (6 bases). This CDR3 has 15 residues. Trimming took 7 bases from V and 4 from J, leaving 16 bases between them. CDR1 and CDR2 (germline): LNHDA, SQIVND (reference sequence).

The rearrangement links TRBV7-2 to TRBJ1-2; D uncertain. The V gene lost 5 bases and the J gene lost 5 bases, with 12 bases spanning the gap. The CDR3 is made up of 13 amino acids. Per germline, CDR1 SGHTA and CDR2 FQGNSA. The CDR3 reads CASSQRTSYGYTF. The CDR3 DNA reads as TGTGCCAGCAGCCAACGTACATCATATGGCTACACCTTC.

V and J are TRBV6-5 and TRBJ1-2; the D is unclear. V lost 10 bases to trimming and J lost 0 bases, with 12 bases between them. The CDR3 has 13 amino acids. The germline V gene encodes CDR1 MNHEY and CDR2 SVGAGI. CDR3 residues: CATLRQANYGYTF. The CDR3 nucleotides are TGTGCCACCCTGAGACAAGCTAACTATGGCTACACCTTC.

V gene TRBV23-1 combines with J gene TRBJ2-7, with TRBD1 matching 8 bases. TRBV23-1 is placed among ORFs of uncertain function. The J segment lost 6 bases and the V segment lost 2 bases, leaving 12 bases of the junction unmatched. The CDR3 totals 16 residues. The CDR3 spells CASSQTGRGQACEQYV. Written as DNA, the CDR3 is TGCGCCAGCAGTCAAACCGGCCGGGGACAGGCATGCGAGCAGTACGTC.

In its sample, this clone was seen once. J is TRBJ2-7 and V is TRBV11-2; D is unclear. The CDR3 has 16 amino acids. V was pared by 0 bases and J by 4 bases, with 16 bases between. Germline values: CDR1 SGHAT, CDR2 FQNNGV. Here the CDR3 reads CASSLDLLSRGYEQYV. The DNA for the CDR3 is TGTGCCAGCAGCTTAGATCTGTTATCGCGCGGATACGAGCAGTACGTC.

The chain couples TRBV7-9 to TRBJ2-3; D may be TRBD1 (5 bases). This CDR3 contains 15 residues. Germline loops: CDR1 SEHNR, CDR2 FQNEAQ (reference sequence). V was cut by 5 bases and J by 4 bases, with 16 bases left in between. DNA for the CDR3: TGTGCCAGCAGCCTTCTAGTAGGGGTCGCAGATACGCAGTATTTT. Translation: CASSLLVGVADTQYF.

This clone was detected only a few times. The genes are TRBV24-1 and TRBJ2-1; no clear D. Between the trimmed V and J ends, which lost 7 bases and 12 bases, there was a span of 12 bases. The V gene's germline CDR1 is KGHDR and CDR2 SFDVKD. The CDR3 loop spans 11 amino acids. The CDR3 DNA sequence: TGTGCCACCAGAAAGCGTCTTACGCAGTTCTTC. It encodes CATRKRLTQFF.

CDR3 DNA sequence: TGTGCCAGCAGCTTGGCCGGGCTTGAAGCTTTCTTT. Amino acid sequence: CASSLAGLEAFF. The chain recombines TRBV5-8 with TRBJ1-1; D call uncertain. V was cut by 0 bases and J by 7 bases, with 7 bases left in between. This CDR3 has 12 residues. CDR1 is SGHTS, CDR2 YDEGEE, per germline.

V is TRBV4-1 and J is TRBJ2-7; 13 positions agree with TRBD2. Losses at the gene ends were 1 base for V and 0 bases for J; bases not matched to a gene: 12. This CDR3 is 20 amino acids long. The germline CDR1 and CDR2 sequences are MGHRA and YSYEKL. The CDR3 loop is CASSQAPITSGRAYSYEQYF. As DNA, the CDR3 is TGCGCCAGCAGCCAAGCCCCCATAACTAGCGGGAGGGCCTACTCCTACGAGCAGTACTTC.

The rearrangement links TRBV18 to TRBJ1-1; D remains unclear. V was cut by 1 base and J by 2 bases, with 8 bases left in between. The CDR3 runs 14 residues. CDR1 KGHSH and CDR2 LQKENI come from the germline V gene. In nucleotides, the CDR3 is TGTGCCAGCTCACCACTTGGCAGAAACACTGAAGCTTTCTTT. Translation gives CASSPLGRNTEAFF.

The chain employs TRBV3-1 (or the pseudogene TRBV3-2) and TRBJ2-5; 9 bases line up with TRBD2. This CDR3 has 17 residues. V was pared by 0 bases and J by 2 bases, with 7 bases of the junction left unmatched. CDR1 and CDR2 (germline): LGHDT, YNNKEL (reference sequence). The CDR3 DNA sequence: TGTGCCAGCAGCCAAGATCGGGTGGGACTAGCTCAAGAGACCCAGTACTTC. Its translation is CASSQDRVGLAQETQYF.